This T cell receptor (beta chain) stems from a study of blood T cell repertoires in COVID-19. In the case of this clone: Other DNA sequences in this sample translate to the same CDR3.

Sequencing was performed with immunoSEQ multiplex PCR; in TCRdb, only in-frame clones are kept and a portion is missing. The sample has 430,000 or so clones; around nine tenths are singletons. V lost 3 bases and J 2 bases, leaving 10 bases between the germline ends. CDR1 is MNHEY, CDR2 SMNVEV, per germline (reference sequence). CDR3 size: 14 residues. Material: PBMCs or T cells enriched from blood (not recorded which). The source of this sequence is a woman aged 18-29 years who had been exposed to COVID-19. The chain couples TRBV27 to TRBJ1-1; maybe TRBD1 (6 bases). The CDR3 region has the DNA TGTGCCAGCAGTTTTCGGGGACAAAACACTGAAGCTTTCTTT. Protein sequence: CASSFRGQNTEAFF.